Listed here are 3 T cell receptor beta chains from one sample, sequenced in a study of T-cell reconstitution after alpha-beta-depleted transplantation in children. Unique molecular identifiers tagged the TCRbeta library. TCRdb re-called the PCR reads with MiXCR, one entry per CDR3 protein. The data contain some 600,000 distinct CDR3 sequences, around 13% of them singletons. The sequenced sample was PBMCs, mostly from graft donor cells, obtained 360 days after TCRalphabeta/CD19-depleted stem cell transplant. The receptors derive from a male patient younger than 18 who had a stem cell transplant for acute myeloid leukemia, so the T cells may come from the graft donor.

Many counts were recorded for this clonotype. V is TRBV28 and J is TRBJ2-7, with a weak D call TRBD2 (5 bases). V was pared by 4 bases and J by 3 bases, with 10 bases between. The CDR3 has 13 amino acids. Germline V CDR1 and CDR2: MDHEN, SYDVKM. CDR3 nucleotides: TGTGCCAGCAGTTGGGCTAGCAGCTACGAGCAGTACTTC. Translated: CASSWASSYEQYF.

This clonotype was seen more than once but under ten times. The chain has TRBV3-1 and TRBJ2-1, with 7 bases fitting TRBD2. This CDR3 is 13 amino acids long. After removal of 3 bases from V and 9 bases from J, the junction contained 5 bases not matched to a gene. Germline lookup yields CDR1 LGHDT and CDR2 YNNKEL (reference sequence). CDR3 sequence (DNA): TGTGCCAGCAGCCAGTGGACTAGAAGTGAGCAGTTCTTC. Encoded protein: CASSQWTRSEQFF.

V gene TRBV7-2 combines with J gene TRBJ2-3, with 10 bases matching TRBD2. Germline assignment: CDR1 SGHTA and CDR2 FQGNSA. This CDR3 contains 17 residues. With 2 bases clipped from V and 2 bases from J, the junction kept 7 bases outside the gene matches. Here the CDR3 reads CASSLTLAGVPTDTQYF. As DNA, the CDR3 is TGTGCCAGCAGCTTAACCCTAGCGGGAGTTCCCACAGATACGCAGTATTTT.